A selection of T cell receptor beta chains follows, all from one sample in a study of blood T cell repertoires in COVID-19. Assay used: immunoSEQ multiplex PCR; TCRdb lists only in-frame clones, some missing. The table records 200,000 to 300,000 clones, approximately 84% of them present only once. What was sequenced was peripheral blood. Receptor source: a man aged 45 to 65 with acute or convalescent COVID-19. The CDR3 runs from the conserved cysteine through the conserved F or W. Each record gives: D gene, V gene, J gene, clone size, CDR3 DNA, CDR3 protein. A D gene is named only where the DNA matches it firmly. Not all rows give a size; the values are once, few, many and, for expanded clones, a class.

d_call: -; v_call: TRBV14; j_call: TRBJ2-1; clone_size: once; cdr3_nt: TGTGCCAGCAGCCAAGATTCCGGGGCTAGCGTTAAAGACTACAATGAGCAGTTCTTC; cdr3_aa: CASSQDSGASVKDYNEQFF
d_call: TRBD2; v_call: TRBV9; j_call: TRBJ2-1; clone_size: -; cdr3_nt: TGTGCCAGCAGCTTAACAGCGGGAGGACCCCACAATGAGCAGTTCTTC; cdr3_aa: CASSLTAGGPHNEQFF
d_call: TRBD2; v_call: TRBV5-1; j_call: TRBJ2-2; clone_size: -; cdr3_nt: TGCGCCAGCAGCTTGGGACTAGCGGCGACCGGGGAGCTGTTTTTT; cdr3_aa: CASSLGLAATGELFF
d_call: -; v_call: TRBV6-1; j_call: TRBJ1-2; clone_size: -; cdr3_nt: TGTGCCAGCAGTGAAAACCACTACTATGGCTACACCTTC; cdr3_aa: CASSENHYYGYTF
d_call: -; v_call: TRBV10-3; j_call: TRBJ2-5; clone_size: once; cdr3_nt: TGTGCCATCAGTGTACAGGAAGGGTCCCAAGAGACCCAGTACTTC; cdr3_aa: CAISVQEGSQETQYF
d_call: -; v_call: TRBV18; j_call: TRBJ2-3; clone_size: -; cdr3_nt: TGTGCCAGCTCACCGTCGGCTAGATGGGATACGCAGTATTTT; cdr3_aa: CASSPSARWDTQYF
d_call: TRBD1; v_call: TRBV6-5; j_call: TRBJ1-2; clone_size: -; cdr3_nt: TGTGCCAGCAGCCCCGGACAGGGGCCCTATGGCTACACCTTC; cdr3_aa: CASSPGQGPYGYTF
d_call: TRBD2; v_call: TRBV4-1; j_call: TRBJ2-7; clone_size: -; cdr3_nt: TGCGCCAGCAGCCACGCTAGCGGGAGGGTAACCTACGAGCAGTACTTC; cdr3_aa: CASSHASGRVTYEQYF
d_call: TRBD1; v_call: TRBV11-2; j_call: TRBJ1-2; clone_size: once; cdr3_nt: TGTGCCAGCAGCTTAAGGGGGACAGGGGCTCCCTATGGCTACACCTTC; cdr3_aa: CASSLRGTGAPYGYTF
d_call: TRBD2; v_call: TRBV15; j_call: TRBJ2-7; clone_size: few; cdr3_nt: TGTGCCACCAGCAGAGATATGGGGACTAGCTCCTACGAGCAGTACTTC; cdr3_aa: CATSRDMGTSSYEQYF
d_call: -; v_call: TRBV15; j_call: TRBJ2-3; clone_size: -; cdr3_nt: TGTGCCACCAGCAGAGATCGGGGAGAGACAGATACGCAGTATTTT; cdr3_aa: CATSRDRGETDTQYF
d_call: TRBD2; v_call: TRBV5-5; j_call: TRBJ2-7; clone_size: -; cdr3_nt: TGTGCCAGCAGCTCCCGGACTAGCGGGAGCGACGAGCAGTACTTC; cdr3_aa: CASSSRTSGSDEQYF
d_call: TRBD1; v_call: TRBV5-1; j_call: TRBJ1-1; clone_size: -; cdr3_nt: TGCGCCAGCAGCTTGAACAGGGGGCAAGGGATGAACACTGAAGCTTTCTTT; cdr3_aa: CASSLNRGQGMNTEAFF
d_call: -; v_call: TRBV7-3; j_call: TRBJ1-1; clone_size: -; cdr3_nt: TGTGCCAGCAGCCCCCAGACTGCGGGGACTGAAGCTTTCTTT; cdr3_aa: CASSPQTAGTEAFF
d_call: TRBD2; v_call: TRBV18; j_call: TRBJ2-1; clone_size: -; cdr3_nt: TGTGCCAGCTCTACGGGACTAGCGGGAGTAGGTAGTGAGCAGTTCTTC; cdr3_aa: CASSTGLAGVGSEQFF
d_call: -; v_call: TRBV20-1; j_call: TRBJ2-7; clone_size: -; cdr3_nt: TGCAGTGCTAGTGACGGGAAAACCTACGAGCAGTACTTC; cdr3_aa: CSASDGKTYEQYF
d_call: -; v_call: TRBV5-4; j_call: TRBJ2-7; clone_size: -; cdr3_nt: TGTGCCAGCAGCTTGGGAGACGCGGGGTGGTACGAGCAGTACTTC; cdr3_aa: CASSLGDAGWYEQYF
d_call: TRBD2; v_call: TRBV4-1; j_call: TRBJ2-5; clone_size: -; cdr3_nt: TGCGCCAGCAGCCAAGTTGCAGCGGGAGGGGCTGAGACCCAGTACTTC; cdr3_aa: CASSQVAAGGAETQYF
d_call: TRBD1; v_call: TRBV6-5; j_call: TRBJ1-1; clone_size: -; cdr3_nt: TGTGCCAGCGAACGAGACAGGGGTAACACTGAAGCTTTCTTT; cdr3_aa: CASERDRGNTEAFF
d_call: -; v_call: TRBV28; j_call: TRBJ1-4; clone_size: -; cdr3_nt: TGTGCCAGCAGTAGTACCTTAGCAACTAATGAAAAACTGTTTTTT; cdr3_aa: CASSSTLATNEKLFF
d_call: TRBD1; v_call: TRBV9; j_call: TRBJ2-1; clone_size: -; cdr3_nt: TGTGCCAGCAGCTTAAACGCACAGGGGATGCCCAGCCGCTACAATGAGCAGTTCTTC; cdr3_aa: CASSLNAQGMPSRYNEQFF
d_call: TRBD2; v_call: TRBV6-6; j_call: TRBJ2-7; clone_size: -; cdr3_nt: TGTGCCAGCAGGCCACTAGCGGGCAACTCCTACGAGCAGTACTTC; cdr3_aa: CASRPLAGNSYEQYF
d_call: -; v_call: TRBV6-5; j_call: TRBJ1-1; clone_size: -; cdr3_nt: TGTGCCAGCAGTTACATGGGGGCTGGGGACACTGAAGCTTTCTTT; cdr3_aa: CASSYMGAGDTEAFF
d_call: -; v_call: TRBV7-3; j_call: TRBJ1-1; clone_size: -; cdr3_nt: TGTGCCAGCAGCTTAAAGAGGAACACTGAAGCTTTCTTT; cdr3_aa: CASSLKRNTEAFF
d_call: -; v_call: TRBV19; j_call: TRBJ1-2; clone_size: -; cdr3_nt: TGTGCCAGTAGTAAGGAGAGCATTTTCCCTAACTATGGCTACACCTTC; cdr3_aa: CASSKESIFPNYGYTF
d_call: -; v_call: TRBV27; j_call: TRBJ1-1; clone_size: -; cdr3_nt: TGTGCCAGCAGTATTGGGCCCTACACTGAAGCTTTCTTT; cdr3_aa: CASSIGPYTEAFF
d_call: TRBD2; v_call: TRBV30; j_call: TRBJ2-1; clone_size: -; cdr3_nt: TGTGCCTGGATATGGGGACTAGCGGGGGGGAATGAGCAGTTCTTC; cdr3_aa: CAWIWGLAGGNEQFF
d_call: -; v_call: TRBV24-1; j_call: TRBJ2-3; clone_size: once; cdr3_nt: TGTGCCACCAGTCCCGGGACACCTTATACGCAGTATTTT; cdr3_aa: CATSPGTPYTQYF
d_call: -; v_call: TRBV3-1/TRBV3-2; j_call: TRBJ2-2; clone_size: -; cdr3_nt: TGTGCCAGCAGCCAAGGGACAGTCTACACCGGGGAGCTGTTTTTT; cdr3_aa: CASSQGTVYTGELFF
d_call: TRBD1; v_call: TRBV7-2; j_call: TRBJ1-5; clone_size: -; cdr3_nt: TGTGCCAGCAGCTTGACAGGGAGCAATCAGCCCCAGCATTTT; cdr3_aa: CASSLTGSNQPQHF
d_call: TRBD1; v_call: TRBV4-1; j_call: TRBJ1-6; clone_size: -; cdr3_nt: TGCGCCAGCAGGCTCGCAGAGGGGGCTGATTCACCCCTCCACTTT; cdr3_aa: CASRLAEGADSPLHF
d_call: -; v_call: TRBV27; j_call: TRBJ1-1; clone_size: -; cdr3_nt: TGTGCCAGCCACGGACACGGGAACACTGAAGCTTTCTTT; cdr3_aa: CASHGHGNTEAFF
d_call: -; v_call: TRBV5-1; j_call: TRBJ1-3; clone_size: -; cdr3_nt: TGCGCCAGCAGCTTCCCAGGGAACACCATATATTTT; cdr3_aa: CASSFPGNTIYF
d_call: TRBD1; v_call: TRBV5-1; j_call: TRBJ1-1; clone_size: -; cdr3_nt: TGCGCCAGCAGCTTGCTGGGACAGGGGGGGACTGAAGCTTTCTTT; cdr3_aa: CASSLLGQGGTEAFF
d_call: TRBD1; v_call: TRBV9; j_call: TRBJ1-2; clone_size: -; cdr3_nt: TGTGCCAGCAGCGTGGGACAGGGGGCGCTTGGTGGCTACACCTTC; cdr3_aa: CASSVGQGALGGYTF
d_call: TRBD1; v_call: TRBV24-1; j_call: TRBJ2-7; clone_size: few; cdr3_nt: TGTGCCACCAGTGACCCCGGGACAGGGGGTCACGAGCAGTACTTC; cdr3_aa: CATSDPGTGGHEQYF
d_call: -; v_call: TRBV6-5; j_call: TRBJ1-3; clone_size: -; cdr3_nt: TGTGCCAGCATGCCGACTGTTAACTCTGGAAACACCATATATTTT; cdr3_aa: CASMPTVNSGNTIYF
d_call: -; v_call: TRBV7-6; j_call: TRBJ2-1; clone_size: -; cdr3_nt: TGTGCCAGCAGCCTACACAGCAATGAGCAGTTCTTC; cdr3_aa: CASSLHSNEQFF
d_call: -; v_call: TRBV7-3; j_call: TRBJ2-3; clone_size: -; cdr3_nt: TGTGCCAGCAGCCTAGACAGGGCGGGGACGCAGTATTTT; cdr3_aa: CASSLDRAGTQYF
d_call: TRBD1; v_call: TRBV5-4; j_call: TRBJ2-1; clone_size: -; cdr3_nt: TGTGCCAGCAGCACCGGACAGGGAGTATACAATGAGCAGTTCTTC; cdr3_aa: CASSTGQGVYNEQFF
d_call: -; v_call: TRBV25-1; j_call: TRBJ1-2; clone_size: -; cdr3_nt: TGTGCCAGCAGTGAATATCGGAGGTATGGCTACACCTTC; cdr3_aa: CASSEYRRYGYTF
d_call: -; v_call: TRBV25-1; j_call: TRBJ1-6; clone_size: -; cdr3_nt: TGTGCCAGCAGTGGAGGGATTCCCTATAATTCACCCCTCCACTTT; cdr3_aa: CASSGGIPYNSPLHF
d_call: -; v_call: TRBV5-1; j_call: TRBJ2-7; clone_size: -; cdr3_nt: TGCGCCAGCAGCTTGGTAGGGGCCGGGTCCTACGAGCAGTACTTC; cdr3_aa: CASSLVGAGSYEQYF
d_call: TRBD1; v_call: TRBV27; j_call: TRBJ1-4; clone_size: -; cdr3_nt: TGTGCCAGCAGAGCCACAGGGGCAACTAATGAAAAACTGTTTTTT; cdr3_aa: CASRATGATNEKLFF
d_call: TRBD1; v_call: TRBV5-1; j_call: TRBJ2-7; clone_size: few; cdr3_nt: TGCGCCAGCAGCTTGGAAGGGACAGGGACATACGAGCAGTACTTC; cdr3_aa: CASSLEGTGTYEQYF
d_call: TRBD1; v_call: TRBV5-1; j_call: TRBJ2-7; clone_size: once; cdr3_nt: TGCGCCAGCAGCTTCCGGGACAGGGCCCACGAGCAGTACTTC; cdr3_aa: CASSFRDRAHEQYF